The 21 T cell receptor beta chains below all came from one sample that was sequenced in a study of cytomegalovirus exposure and HLA in healthy donors. This PCR relied on a set of 60 Vbeta primers and 13 Jbeta primers. Method: immunoSEQ multiplex PCR; TCRdb's copy keeps in-frame clones and lacks some. In the table there are more than 140,000 clones, roughly 85% of which are singletons. The source material was PBMCs. These receptors were obtained from a male donor in good health and CMV-seronegative.

The chain employs TRBV10-1 and TRBJ2-2; 10 bases line up with TRBD2. Germline CDR1 WNHNN, CDR2 SYGVQD (reference sequence). The CDR3 has 15 residues. J gave up 6 bases and V 6 bases, and 7 bases lay outside the gene matches. The CDR3 sequence: CASSASGSASGELFF. The CDR3 region has the DNA TGCGCCAGCAGCGCTAGCGGGAGTGCCTCCGGGGAGCTGTTTTTT.

In this sample, this clone turned up once. The genes are TRBV18 and TRBJ2-7, with 9 nucleotides matching TRBD2. The junction had 10 bases not matched to a gene; V was cut back by 0 bases and J by 4 bases. Germline CDR1 reads KGHSH; CDR2 reads LQKENI. CDR3 size: 17 residues. CDR3 protein: CASSPPLPSGAPYEQYF. CDR3 coding DNA: TGTGCCAGCTCACCACCCCTCCCTAGCGGGGCCCCTTACGAGCAGTACTTC. Full variable domain (rest looked up from reference TRBV18 and TRBJ2-7): NAGVMQNPRHLVRRRGQEARLRCSPMKGHSHVYWYRQLPEEGLKFMVYLQKENIIDESGMPKERFSAEFPKEGPSILRIQQVVRGDSAAYFCASSPPLPSGAPYEQYFGPGTRLTVT.

The chain employs TRBV4-3 and TRBJ2-3; D gene ambiguous. CDR1 and CDR2 from the germline V gene are LGHNA and YSLEER. The CDR3 has 17 amino acids. The germline V and J ends were trimmed by 1 base and 1 base, with 15 bases remaining between them. CDR3 bases: TGCGCCAGCAGCCAAGGGATGATGGCAGGCGGCACAGATACGCAGTATTTT. As protein: CASSQGMMAGGTDTQYF.

V gene TRBV14 combines with J gene TRBJ1-4; perhaps TRBD1 as D (6 bases). V was shortened by 4 bases and J by 5 bases, with 11 bases between the two germline ends. CDR3 size: 14 residues. The germline CDR1 and CDR2 sequences are SGHDN and FVKESK. The CDR3 DNA reads as TGTGCCAGCAGCCTCGGACAGAAAAATGAAAAACTGTTTTTT. Protein: CASSLGQKNEKLFF.

This clone has more than one count but fewer than ten. The rearrangement joins TRBV7-2 to TRBJ2-7; 9 bases are a match to TRBD2. The CDR3 runs 13 residues. After removal of 3 bases from V and 5 bases from J, the junction contained 2 bases not matched to a gene. CDR1 is SGHTA, CDR2 FQGNSA, per germline. In DNA form, the CDR3 reads TGTGCCAGCAGCTTCGCTAGCGGGAACGAGCAGTACTTC. This encodes CASSFASGNEQYF.

This clone has only one observation. V is TRBV11-3 and J is TRBJ2-3; D is possibly TRBD2 (6 bases). Germline V gives CDR1 SGHNT, CDR2 YENEEA. The V end lost 8 bases, the J end lost 0 bases, and 12 bases lay between the germline ends. The CDR3 is 14 residues long. This CDR3 reads CASAEAGSTDTQYF. The CDR3 region has the DNA TGTGCCAGCGCTGAGGCGGGGAGCACAGATACGCAGTATTTT.

As to this clone: In the same sample, other DNA sequences code for this CDR3. The V and J genes are TRBV7-9 and TRBJ2-5; D call uncertain. This CDR3 contains 14 residues. Trimming pared 5 bases from V and 5 bases from J, leaving 15 bases between. Germline V gene data show CDR1 as SEHNR and CDR2 as FQNEAQ (reference sequence). Here the CDR3 DNA reads TGTGCCAGCAGCCCCACGCGGTCGAAGGAGACCCAGTACTTC. Translating gives CASSPTRSKETQYF.

This chain connects TRBV7-2 to TRBJ1-1, with D hard to call. The CDR3 loop spans 16 amino acids. V lost 7 bases, J lost 4 bases, and 22 bases lay in between. Germline V gives CDR1 SGHTA, CDR2 FQGNSA. The CDR3 here is CASTNPPGGGSTEAFF. The CDR3 DNA reads TGTGCCAGCACCAACCCGCCGGGAGGAGGGTCCACTGAAGCTTTCTTT. The entire variable domain, with the rest obtained from reference TRBV7-2 and TRBJ1-1, is as follows: GAGVSQSPSNKVTEKGKDVELRCDPISGHTALYWYRQSLGQGLEFLIYFQGNSAPDKSGLPSDRFSAERTGGSVSTLTIQRTQQEDSAVYLCASTNPPGGGSTEAFFGQGTRLTVV.

The rearrangement uses TRBV30 and TRBJ2-7; 8 bases match TRBD1. Germline V lookup: CDR1 GTSNPN, CDR2 SVGIG (reference sequence). The CDR3 has 14 residues. With V trimmed by 1 base and J by 4 bases, 6 bases remained unmatched. In DNA form, the CDR3 reads TGTGCCTGGAGTGGCAGGGGGCGGCTTTACGAGCAGTACTTC. It is translated as CAWSGRGRLYEQYF.

The table lists this clone with a count of one. The CDR3 spells CASSPGLAGVGQETQYF. The DNA of the CDR3 is TGTGCCAGCAGCCCGGGACTAGCGGGAGTGGGGCAAGAGACCCAGTACTTC. The chain recombines TRBV9 with TRBJ2-5; TRBD2 agrees at 14 bases. This CDR3 comprises 17 residues. Germline assignment: CDR1 SGDLS and CDR2 YYNGEE. Trimming removed 4 bases from V and 2 bases from J; junction bases left unmatched: 7.

This clone was detected once. V is TRBV7-2 and J is TRBJ1-5; D might be TRBD1 (5 bases). Germline loops: CDR1 SGHTA, CDR2 FQGNSA. The V end was cut by 3 bases, the J end by 7 bases, with 19 bases between. The CDR3 totals 16 residues. CDR3 in amino acids: CASSFATPGAGQPQHF. The CDR3 DNA is TGTGCCAGCAGCTTCGCGACACCCGGGGCGGGGCAGCCCCAGCATTTT.

This clone was seen a single time. V and J are TRBV30 and TRBJ1-6; no clear D gene. CDR3 size: 15 residues. The germline V and J ends were trimmed by 2 bases and 7 bases, with 15 bases remaining between them. Germline V lookup: CDR1 GTSNPN, CDR2 SVGIG (reference sequence). Here the CDR3 reads CAWSLSGFENSPLHF. The DNA of the CDR3 is TGTGCCTGGAGTCTTTCAGGTTTTGAGAATTCACCCCTCCACTTT.

At least ten counts were recorded for this clone. J is TRBJ1-2 and V is TRBV4-3; 9 positions match TRBD1. The CDR3 sequence is 16 residues long. Germline V CDR1 and CDR2: LGHNA, YSLEER. Losses at the gene ends were 0 bases for V and 2 bases for J; bases not matched to a gene: 4. CDR3 in DNA: TGCGCCAGCAGCCAAGACGGGACAGGGCCGAACTATGGCTACACCTTC. This encodes CASSQDGTGPNYGYTF.

As concerns this clone: One base away lies a much larger clone, so this may be a sequencing read error. The chain combines TRBV5-4 with TRBJ1-1; D gene ambiguous. The CDR3 has 13 amino acids. V lost 6 bases to trimming and J lost 6 bases, with 15 bases between them. From germline, CDR1 is SGHNT and CDR2 YYREEE (reference sequence). This chain's CDR3 is CASTRLESAEAFF. In DNA, the CDR3 is TGTGCCAGCACCCGCCTGGAGAGCGCTGAAGCTTTCTTT. The entire variable domain, with the rest obtained from reference TRBV5-4 and TRBJ1-1, is as follows: ETGVTQSPTHLIKTRGQQVTLRCSSQSGHNTVSWYQQALGQGPQFIFQYYREEENGRGNFPPRFSGLQFPNYSSELNVNALELDDSALYLCASTRLESAEAFFGQGTRLTVV.

The J gene is TRBJ2-3, the V gene TRBV27; a weak D match, TRBD1 (6 bases). CDR3 length equals 15 residues. V lost 7 bases to trimming and J lost 1 base, with 15 bases between them. CDR1 is MNHEY and CDR2 is SMNVEV in the germline V gene (reference sequence). The CDR3 DNA reads TGTGCCAGCAACGTACAGGGCCATCGCACAGATACGCAGTATTTT. Protein: CASNVQGHRTDTQYF.

This chain joins TRBV29-1 and TRBJ1-2; D is unclear. The CDR3 consists of 13 residues. Germline values: CDR1 SQVTM, CDR2 ANQGSEA. Trimming removed 6 bases at V and 2 bases at J, with 13 bases between. This CDR3 reads CSVSPGSNYGYTF. CDR3 coding DNA: TGCAGCGTCTCACCGGGATCAAACTATGGCTACACCTTC.

The chain is built from TRBV16 and TRBJ1-3; perhaps TRBD1 as D (6 bases). Germline V CDR1 and CDR2: KGHSY, FQNENV. The V end was cut by 2 bases, the J end by 0 bases, with 14 bases between. The CDR3 is made up of 17 amino acids. The CDR3 DNA reads as TGTGCCAGCAGCCAAGGGGGCAGTAGCACCTCTGGAAACACCATATATTTT. It codes for CASSQGGSSTSGNTIYF.

J is TRBJ1-3 and V is TRBV6-1; D is undetermined. The germline V gene encodes CDR1 MNHNS and CDR2 SASEGT. V was pared by 5 bases and J by 1 base, with 9 bases between. This CDR3 contains 14 residues. CDR3 loop: CASSPPGSGNTIYF. CDR3 bases: TGTGCCAGCAGTCCCCCGGGGTCTGGAAACACCATATATTTT.

The gene calls are TRBV2 and TRBJ1-4; a possible D gene is TRBD1 (5 bases). Germline V CDR1 and CDR2: SNHLY, FYNNEI. This CDR3 comprises 15 residues. V was trimmed by 7 bases and J by 0 bases, leaving 12 bases between them. The CDR3 DNA reads TGTGCCAGCACCCGACAGTCATCAACTAATGAAAAACTGTTTTTT. This translates into CASTRQSSTNEKLFF.

The chain employs TRBV30 and TRBJ1-5, with unresolved D. V lost 0 bases, J lost 4 bases, and 10 bases lay in between. Germline V gives CDR1 GTSNPN, CDR2 SVGIG (reference sequence). The CDR3 sequence is 14 residues long. The CDR3 is CAWSVTSGNQPQHF. CDR3 sequence (DNA): TGTGCCTGGAGTGTAACATCGGGGAATCAGCCCCAGCATTTT.

This chain connects TRBV6-1 to TRBJ2-5; TRBD2 matches 8 bases. This CDR3 has 16 residues. The V gene's germline CDR1 is MNHNS and CDR2 SASEGT. V shed 1 base, J shed 1 base, and the junction held 5 bases outside the gene matches. The CDR3 DNA reads as TGTGCCAGCAGTGAAGGGGGCGGGAGGAGCCAAGAGACCCAGTACTTC. Protein sequence: CASSEGGGRSQETQYF.